Below, one T cell receptor beta chain is given with its context. These data are taken from a study of blood T cell repertoires in COVID-19. Study summary: Acute-phase and convalescent COVID-19 samples originated in the United States, Italy and Spain. Sources were T cells, B-cell-depleted T cells, or PBMCs; the material itself was cDNA or gDNA.

Original processing methods: Estimates of nucleated cell counts were drawn from the amplification of reference gene primers. The protocol was immunoSEQ multiplex PCR, while the TCRdb copy is restricted to in-frame clones and leaves out a portion. V and J calls and clone size follow that table, whereas D and trimming were derived from the DNA. Altogether tens of thousands of clones are present, over 60% being singletons, with the ten largest covering approximately 2.3%. A Seattle source enrolled patients during active infection and followed them longitudinally. The ends were cut back, 0 bases at V and 0 bases at J, with 12 bases in the middle. The CDR3 runs 17 residues. Germline CDR1 LNHDA, CDR2 SQIVND (reference sequence).

This sequence originates from a man aged 65 to 79 with COVID-19, enrolled during active disease. The chain employs TRBV19 and TRBJ2-1, with a tentative D call TRBD2 (7 bases). Sequencing input: peripheral blood. The CDR3: CASSIDLGGLSYNEQFF. The CDR3 region has the DNA TGTGCCAGTAGTATAGATCTGGGGGGGCTCTCCTACAATGAGCAGTTCTTC.